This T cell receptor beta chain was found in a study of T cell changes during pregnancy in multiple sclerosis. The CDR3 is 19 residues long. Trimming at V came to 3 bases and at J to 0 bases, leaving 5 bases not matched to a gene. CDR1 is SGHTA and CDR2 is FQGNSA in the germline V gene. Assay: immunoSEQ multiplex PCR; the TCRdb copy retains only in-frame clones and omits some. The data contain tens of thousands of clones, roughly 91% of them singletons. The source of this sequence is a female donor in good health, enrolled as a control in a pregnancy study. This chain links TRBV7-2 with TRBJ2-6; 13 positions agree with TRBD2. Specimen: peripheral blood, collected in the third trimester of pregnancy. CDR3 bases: TGTGCCAGCAGCTTGGGGACTAGCGGGGTATACTCTGGGGCCAACGTCCTGACTTTC. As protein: CASSLGTSGVYSGANVLTF.